The 12 T cell receptor beta chains given below trace back to one sample, sequenced in a study of naive and memory T cell subsets. Stated treatment: skin biopsy from PPD injection site in Mantoux-positive individual. A UMI-containing oligonucleotide was joined by 3' ligation to the TCR cDNA template. Amplification of ligated cDNA took four PCR rounds with SP2 and nested alpha and beta constant primers. TCRdb processed the UMI-ligation and nested PCR reads anew with MiXCR; each CDR3 protein has one entry. The sample includes more than 20,000 distinct CDR3 sequences, roughly 5.5% of them seen just once. The source material was skin, sampled from a tuberculin skin test site. Receptors were obtained from an adult in good health.

Turning to this clonotype: At one of its ends the junction is not consistent with the germline gene, which may arise from a read error. The CDR3 protein is CSARKPRQGSDEQYF. The DNA for the CDR3 is TGCAGTGCTAGGAAACCCCGACAGGGCTCCGACGAGCAGTACTTC. The rearrangement links TRBV20-1 to TRBJ2-7; TRBD1 aligns across 7 bases. CDR3 size: 15 residues. In germline, CDR1 is DFQATT, CDR2 SNEGSKA (reference sequence).

This clonotype occurred many times. The rearrangement uses TRBV12-3 or TRBV12-4 and TRBJ1-6; D remains unclear. The V and J ends lost 3 bases and 7 bases respectively, with 10 bases between them. The CDR3 contains 14 residues. In nucleotides, the CDR3 is TGTGCCAGCAGTTTTACCAGATGGAATTCACCCCTCCACTTT. This translates into CASSFTRWNSPLHF.

This clonotype was counted a few times. The rearrangement uses TRBV14 and TRBJ1-4; D gene unclear. V lost 4 bases and J lost 8, with 20 bases in between. The germline CDR1 and CDR2 sequences are SGHDN and FVKESK. There are 16 residues in the CDR3. The CDR3 DNA sequence: TGTGCCAGCAGCCCTCCGGGTCTTGAGGGCGCGGAAAAACTGTTTTTT. It translates to CASSPPGLEGAEKLFF.

At least ten counts were recorded for this clonotype. The J gene is TRBJ2-7, the V gene TRBV4-1, with 9 bases that match TRBD1. J lost 1 base, V lost 4 bases, and 8 bases had no gene match. The CDR3 runs to 16 residues. Germline V gene data show CDR1 as MGHRA and CDR2 as YSYEKL. The CDR3 nucleotides are TGCGCCAGCAGCCTAGATCAAGGACAGGGGTCCTACGAGCAGTACTTC. It codes for CASSLDQGQGSYEQYF.

This clonotype is medium-sized in the sample. The CDR3 nucleotides are TGTGCCAGCAGTTACTCTGGGGAATGGAAGACCCAGTACTTC. Amino acid sequence: CASSYSGEWKTQYF. The chain links TRBV6-2 or TRBV6-3 to TRBJ2-5; no firm D call. This CDR3 comprises 14 residues. CDR1 and CDR2 (germline): MNHEY, SVGEGT. Between the trimmed V and J ends, which lost 0 bases and 6 bases, there was a span of 11 bases.

This clonotype was picked up many times. This chain uses TRBV10-3 with TRBJ1-2, with D unresolved. This CDR3 is built from 15 residues. The germline V and J ends were trimmed by 2 bases and 2 bases, with 12 bases remaining between them. Germline loops: CDR1 ENHRY, CDR2 SYGVKD. Here the CDR3 DNA reads TGTGCCATCAGTGAGACAGACGGCGCGAACTATGGCTACACCTTC. Amino acid sequence: CAISETDGANYGYTF.

This clonotype has at least ten counts. The chain links TRBV5-1 to TRBJ2-2; the match to TRBD2 covers 13 bases. The CDR3 is 18 residues long. Germline-derived CDR1 and CDR2 are SGHRS and YFSETQ. The V gene end was trimmed by 3 bases and the J gene end by 4 bases; junction bases not matched to a gene: 9. The CDR3: CASSSRTSGSLGTGELFF. The CDR3 DNA is TGCGCCAGCAGCTCCAGGACTAGCGGGAGCCTTGGCACCGGGGAGCTGTTTTTT.

V gene TRBV4-2 combines with J gene TRBJ1-1; D is possibly TRBD1 (5 bases). The germline gives CDR1 LGHNA, CDR2 YNFKEQ. There are 18 residues in the CDR3. V lost 0 bases and J lost 4, with 21 bases in between. As DNA, the CDR3 is TGTGCCAGCAGCCAAGAACCAATAGGTAAGCAGGGAAGCACTGAAGCTTTCTTT. Translating it yields CASSQEPIGKQGSTEAFF.

By frequency in the sample, this clonotype is medium-sized. CDR3 DNA: TGCAGTGCTAGGTGGAGCGGGAGGGCCAAGGAGACCCAGTACTTC. Its protein is CSARWSGRAKETQYF. The chain carries TRBV20-1 and TRBJ2-5; 10 nucleotides match TRBD2. Germline values: CDR1 DFQATT, CDR2 SNEGSKA (reference sequence). There are 15 residues in the CDR3. The V and J ends lost 3 bases and 5 bases, in that order; junction bases with no gene match: 9.

This clonotype was seen more than once but under ten times. At one of its ends the junction is not consistent with the germline gene, which may arise from a read error. In DNA, the CDR3 is TGTGCCAGCAGCCAAGATCAGACCTCCAACGAGCAGTACTTC. It yields the protein CASSQDQTSNEQYF. V gene TRBV3-1 combines with J gene TRBJ2-7; no clear D gene. This CDR3 region has 14 residues. CDR1 and CDR2 (germline): LGHDT, YNNKEL (reference sequence).

This chain uses TRBV20-1 with TRBJ1-1; D is possibly TRBD1 (5 bases). Germline assignment: CDR1 DFQATT and CDR2 SNEGSKA (reference sequence). The CDR3 extends over 13 amino acids. The ends were cut back, 2 bases at V and 10 bases at J, with 17 bases in the middle. The CDR3 loop is CSARIYRGDRAFF. CDR3 sequence (DNA): TGCAGTGCTAGAATCTACAGAGGTGACAGAGCTTTCTTT.

This clonotype has ten or more counts. The chain combines TRBV20-1 with TRBJ2-7, with D perhaps TRBD1 or TRBD2 (5 bases each). With 5 bases removed from V and 3 bases from J, the gap between germline ends came to 14 bases. CDR3 length: 13 amino acids. CDR1 and CDR2 (germline): DFQATT, SNEGSKA (reference sequence). This CDR3 is CSAQGRIRYEQYF. The CDR3 DNA follows: TGCAGTGCTCAGGGACGGATCCGCTACGAGCAGTACTTC.